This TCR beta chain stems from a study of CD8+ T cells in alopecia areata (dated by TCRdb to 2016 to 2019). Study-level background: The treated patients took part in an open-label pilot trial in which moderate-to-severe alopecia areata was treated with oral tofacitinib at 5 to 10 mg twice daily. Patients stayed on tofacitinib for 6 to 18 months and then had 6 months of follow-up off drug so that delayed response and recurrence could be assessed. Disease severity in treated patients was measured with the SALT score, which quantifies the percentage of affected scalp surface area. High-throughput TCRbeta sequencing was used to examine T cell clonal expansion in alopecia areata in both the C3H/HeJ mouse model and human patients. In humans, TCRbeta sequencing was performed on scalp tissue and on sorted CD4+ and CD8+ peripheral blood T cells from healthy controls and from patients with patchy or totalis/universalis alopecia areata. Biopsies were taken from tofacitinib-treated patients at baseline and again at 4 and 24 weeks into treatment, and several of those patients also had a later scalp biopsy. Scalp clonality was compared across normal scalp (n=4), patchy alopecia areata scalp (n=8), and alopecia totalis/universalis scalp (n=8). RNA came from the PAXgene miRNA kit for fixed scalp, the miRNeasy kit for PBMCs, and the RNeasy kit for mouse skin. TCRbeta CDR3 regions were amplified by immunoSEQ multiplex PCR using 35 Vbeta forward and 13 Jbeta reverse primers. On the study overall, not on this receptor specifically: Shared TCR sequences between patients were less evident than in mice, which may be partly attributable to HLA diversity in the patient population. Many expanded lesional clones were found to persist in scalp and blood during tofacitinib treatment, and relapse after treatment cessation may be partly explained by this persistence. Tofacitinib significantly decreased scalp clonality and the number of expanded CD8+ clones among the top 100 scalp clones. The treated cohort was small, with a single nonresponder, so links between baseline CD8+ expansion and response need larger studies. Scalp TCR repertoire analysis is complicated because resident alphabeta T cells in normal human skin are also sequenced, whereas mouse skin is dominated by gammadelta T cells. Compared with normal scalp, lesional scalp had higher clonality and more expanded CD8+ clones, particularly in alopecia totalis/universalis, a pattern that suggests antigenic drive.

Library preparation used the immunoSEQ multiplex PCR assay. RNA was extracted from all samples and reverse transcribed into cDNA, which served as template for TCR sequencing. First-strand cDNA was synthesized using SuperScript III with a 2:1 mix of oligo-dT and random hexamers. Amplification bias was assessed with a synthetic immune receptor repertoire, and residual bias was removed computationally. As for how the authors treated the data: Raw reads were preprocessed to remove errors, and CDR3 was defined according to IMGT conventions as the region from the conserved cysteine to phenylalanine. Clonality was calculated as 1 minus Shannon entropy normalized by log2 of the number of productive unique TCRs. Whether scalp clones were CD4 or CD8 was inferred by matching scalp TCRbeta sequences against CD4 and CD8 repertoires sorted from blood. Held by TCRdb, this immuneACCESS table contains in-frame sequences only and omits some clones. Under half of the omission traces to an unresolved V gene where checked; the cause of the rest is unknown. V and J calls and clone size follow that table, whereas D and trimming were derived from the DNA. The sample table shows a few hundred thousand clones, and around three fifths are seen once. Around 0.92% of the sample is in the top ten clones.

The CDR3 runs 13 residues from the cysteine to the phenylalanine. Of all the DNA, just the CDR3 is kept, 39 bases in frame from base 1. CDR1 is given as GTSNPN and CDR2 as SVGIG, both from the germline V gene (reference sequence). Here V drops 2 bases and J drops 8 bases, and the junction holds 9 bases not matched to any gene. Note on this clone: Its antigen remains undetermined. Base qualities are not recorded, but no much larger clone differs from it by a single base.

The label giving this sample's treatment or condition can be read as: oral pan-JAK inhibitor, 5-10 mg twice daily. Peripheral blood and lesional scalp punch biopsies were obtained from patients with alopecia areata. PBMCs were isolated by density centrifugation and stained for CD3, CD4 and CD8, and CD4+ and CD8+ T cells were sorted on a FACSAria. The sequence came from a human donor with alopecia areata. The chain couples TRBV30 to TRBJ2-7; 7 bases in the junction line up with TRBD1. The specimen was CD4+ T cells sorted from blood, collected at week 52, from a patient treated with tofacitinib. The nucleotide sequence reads TGTGCCTGGAGTAAACGACAGGGATGGCAGCAGTACTTC. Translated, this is CAWSKRQGWQQYF.